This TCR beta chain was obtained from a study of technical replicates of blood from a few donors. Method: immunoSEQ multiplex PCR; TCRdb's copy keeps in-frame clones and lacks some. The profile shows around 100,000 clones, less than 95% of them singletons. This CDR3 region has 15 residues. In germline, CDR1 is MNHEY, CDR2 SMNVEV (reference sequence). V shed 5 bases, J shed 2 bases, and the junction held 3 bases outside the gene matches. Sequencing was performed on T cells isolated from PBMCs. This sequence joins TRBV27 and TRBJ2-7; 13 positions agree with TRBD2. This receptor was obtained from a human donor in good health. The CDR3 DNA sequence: TGTGCCAGCAGTCTTACTAGCGGGAGGGCCTACGAGCAGTACTTC. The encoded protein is CASSLTSGRAYEQYF.